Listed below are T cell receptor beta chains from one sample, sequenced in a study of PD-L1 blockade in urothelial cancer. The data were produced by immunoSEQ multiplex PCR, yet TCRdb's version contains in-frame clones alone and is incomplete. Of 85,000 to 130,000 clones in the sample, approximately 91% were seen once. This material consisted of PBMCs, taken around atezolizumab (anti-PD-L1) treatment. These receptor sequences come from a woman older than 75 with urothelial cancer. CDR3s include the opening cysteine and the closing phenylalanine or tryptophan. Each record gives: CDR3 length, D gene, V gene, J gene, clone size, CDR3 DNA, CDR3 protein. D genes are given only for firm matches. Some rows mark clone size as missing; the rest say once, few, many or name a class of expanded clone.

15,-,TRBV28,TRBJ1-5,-,TGTGCCAGCAGCCTCGGTGGGGCCGACCATAGGGCCCAGCATTTT,CASSLGGADHRAQHF
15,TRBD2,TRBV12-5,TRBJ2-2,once,TGTGCTAGTGGAGGGGAGGGCCCGAACACCGGGGAGCTGTTTTTT,CASGGEGPNTGELFF
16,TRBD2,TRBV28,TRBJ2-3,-,TGTGCCAGCGCGAAAAGGAGTAGCGGGAGGAGAAATACGCAGTATTTT,CASAKRSSGRRNTQYF
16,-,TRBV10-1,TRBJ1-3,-,TGCGCCAGCAGTGACCCTCGACATAGCTCTGGAAACACCATATATTTT,CASSDPRHSSGNTIYF
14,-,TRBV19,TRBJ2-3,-,TGTGCCAGTAGTCCAGGGACTAGCACAGATACGCAGTATTTT,CASSPGTSTDTQYF
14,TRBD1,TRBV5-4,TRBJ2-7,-,TGTGCCAGCAGCTCTAGGACAGGGGACTACGAGCAGTACTTC,CASSSRTGDYEQYF
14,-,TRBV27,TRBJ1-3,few,TGTGCCACCCGGCGGGCGGCGGAGGGAAACACCATATATTTT,CATRRAAEGNTIYF
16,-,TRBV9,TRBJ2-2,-,TGTGCCAGCAGCGTAGGGCCAGGGGGAGGAACCGGGGAGCTGTTTTTT,CASSVGPGGGTGELFF
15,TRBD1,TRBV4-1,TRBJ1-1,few,TGCGCCAGCAGCCAGGCTTGGAGGGGGCGAACTGAAGCTTTCTTT,CASSQAWRGRTEAFF
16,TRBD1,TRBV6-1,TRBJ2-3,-,TGTGCCAGCAGGGAATTCGGGACAGGCCCGACAGATACGCAGTATTTT,CASREFGTGPTDTQYF
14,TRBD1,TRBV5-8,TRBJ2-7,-,TGTGCCAGCAGCTTGGGACAGGGGATTGTCGAGCAGTACTTC,CASSLGQGIVEQYF
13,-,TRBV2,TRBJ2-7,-,TGTGCCAGCACCTTGGGACTTTCCTACGAGCAGTACTTC,CASTLGLSYEQYF
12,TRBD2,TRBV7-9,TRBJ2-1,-,TGTGCCAGCAGTTATTTAGCGGGAGTAAAGTTCTTC,CASSYLAGVKFF
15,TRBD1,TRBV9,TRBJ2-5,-,TGTGCCAGCAGCGGCTTGGACAGGGTCCAAGAGACCCAGTACTTC,CASSGLDRVQETQYF
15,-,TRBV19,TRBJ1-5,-,TGTGCCAGTAGGCTCCCTGGGGGGTTGAGTCAGCCCCAGCATTTT,CASRLPGGLSQPQHF
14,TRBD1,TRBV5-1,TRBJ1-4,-,TGCGCCAGCAGCACAGGGGGGCTAGTTGAAAAACTGTTTTTT,CASSTGGLVEKLFF
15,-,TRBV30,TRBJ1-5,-,TGTGCCTGGAGTGTACGGGGGGCTTCCAATCAGCCCCAGCATTTT,CAWSVRGASNQPQHF
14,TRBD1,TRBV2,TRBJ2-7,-,TGTGCCAGCAGTGAGGACAGGAGTGCCTACGAGCAGTACTTC,CASSEDRSAYEQYF
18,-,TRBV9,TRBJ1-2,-,TGTGCCAGCAGCGTAGGGGCAGGGGTAAAAGATGGACGTTATGGCTACACCTTC,CASSVGAGVKDGRYGYTF
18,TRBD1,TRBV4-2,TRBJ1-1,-,TGTGCCAGCAGCCAAGAGATTTCAGGGGGCTTAATGAACACTGAAGCTTTCTTT,CASSQEISGGLMNTEAFF
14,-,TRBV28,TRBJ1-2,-,TGTGCCAGCAGTTTATCAGGGCGAGCCTATGGCTACACCTTC,CASSLSGRAYGYTF
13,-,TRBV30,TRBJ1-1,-,TGTGCCTGGAGCCCCCCCGTAAACACTGAAGCTTTCTTT,CAWSPPVNTEAFF
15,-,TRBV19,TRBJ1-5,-,TGTGCCACCTCGGAGTGGGGGAGGAACAATCAGCCCCAGCATTTT,CATSEWGRNNQPQHF
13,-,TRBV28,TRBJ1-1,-,TGTGCCAGCAGTAGAGGGGGGAACACTGAAGCTTTCTTT,CASSRGGNTEAFF
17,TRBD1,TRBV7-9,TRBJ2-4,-,TGTGCCAGCAGCCGGCGCGGGGACAGGGGCGGCCTGAACATTCAGTACTTC,CASSRRGDRGGLNIQYF
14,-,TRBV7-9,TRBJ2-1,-,TGTGCCAGCAGCTTAGGCGCAACCTACAATGAGCAGTTCTTC,CASSLGATYNEQFF
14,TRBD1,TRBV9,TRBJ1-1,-,TGTGCCAGCAGCGCGGACAGGGCGAACACTGAAGCTTTCTTT,CASSADRANTEAFF
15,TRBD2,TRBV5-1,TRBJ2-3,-,TGCGCCAGCAGCCTGCCGGGACTAGCGTCAGATACGCAGTATTTT,CASSLPGLASDTQYF
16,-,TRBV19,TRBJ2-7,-,TGTGCCAGTAGTATTGGAGTCAGGGAAACTTCCTACGAGCAGTACTTC,CASSIGVRETSYEQYF
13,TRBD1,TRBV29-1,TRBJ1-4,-,TGCAGCGTTGATCAGGGGGTTGGTGAAAAACTGTTTTTT,CSVDQGVGEKLFF
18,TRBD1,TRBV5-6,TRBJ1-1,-,TGTGCCAGCAGCGACGGCACAGGGGGCTATTCGGGGGGTACTGAAGCTTTCTTT,CASSDGTGGYSGGTEAFF
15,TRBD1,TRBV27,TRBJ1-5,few,TGTGCCAGCGGCTGGCAGGGGGTAAGCAATCAGCCCCAGCATTTT,CASGWQGVSNQPQHF
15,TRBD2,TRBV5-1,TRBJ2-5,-,TGCGCCAGCAGCTTCGGTAGCGGGAGGCAAGAGACCCAGTACTTC,CASSFGSGRQETQYF
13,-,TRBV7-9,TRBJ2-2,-,TGTGCCAGCAGCTTACGGGACACCGGGGAGCTGTTTTTT,CASSLRDTGELFF
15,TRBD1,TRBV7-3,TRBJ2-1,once,TGTGCCAGCAGCTTGACAGCTACGAGGACAGGGGAGCAGTTCTTC,CASSLTATRTGEQFF
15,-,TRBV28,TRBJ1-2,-,TGTGCCAGCAGTCCGGGCTTCGGGATCCTATATGGCTACACCTTC,CASSPGFGILYGYTF
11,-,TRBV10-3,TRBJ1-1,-,TGTGCCATCAGTGAGTCGGGGGGGGCTTTCTTT,CAISESGGAFF
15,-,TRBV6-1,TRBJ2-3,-,TGTGCCAGCAGGGCCGGGACAATAAGCACAGATACGCAGTATTTT,CASRAGTISTDTQYF
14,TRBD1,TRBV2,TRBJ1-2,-,TGTGCCAGCAGTGAATCAGGGGGGAACTATGGCTACACCTTC,CASSESGGNYGYTF
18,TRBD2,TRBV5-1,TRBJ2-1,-,TGCGCCAGCAGCTTGGTAGGCGGGACTAGCGGGAGATACAATGAGCAGTTCTTC,CASSLVGGTSGRYNEQFF
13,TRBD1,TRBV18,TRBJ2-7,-,TGTGCCAGCTCAACGGGACAGGAGTATGAGCAGTACTTC,CASSTGQEYEQYF
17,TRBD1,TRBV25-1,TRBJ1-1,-,TGTGCCAGCAGTGGGGGGCTGACAGGGCCCCGAGCCACTGAAGCTTTCTTT,CASSGGLTGPRATEAFF
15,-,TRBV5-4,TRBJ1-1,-,TGTGCCAGCAGCTTGGGAGCCGGGGATAACACTGAAGCTTTCTTT,CASSLGAGDNTEAFF
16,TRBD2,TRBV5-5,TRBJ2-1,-,TGTGCCAGCAGCTTGTTGGGACTAGCGGATTACAATGAGCAGTTCTTC,CASSLLGLADYNEQFF
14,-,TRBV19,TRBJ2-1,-,TGTGCCAGTAGAGGGGGGGTGCGCTACAATGAGCAGTTCTTC,CASRGGVRYNEQFF